This T cell receptor (beta chain) was identified during a study of T cells in Graves' hyperthyroidism and ophthalmopathy (dated by TCRdb to the late 2010s). For context, the study as a whole: Peripheral blood samples were taken at the time of initial diagnosis, prior to any treatment. A discovery cohort of approximately 100 patients, approximately 44 with Graves' ophthalmopathy and 57 with stable Graves' hyperthyroidism, was used to find distinguishing TCR V-J signatures. Prospective prediction of ophthalmopathy was tested in an independent validation cohort consisting of fewer than 20 hyperthyroidism patients and over 15 patients who later progressed to ophthalmopathy. The 75 to 100 discovery patients were randomly split 7:3 into training and test sets. Thyroid tissue and blood T-cell repertoires from about six Graves' hyperthyroidism patients were also compared in the study. After sampling, hyperthyroidism patients received methimazole starting at 30 mg daily, and ophthalmopathy patients received high-dose intravenous methylprednisolone. According to the paper, TCR Vbeta CDR3 sequencing was carried out on about 140 peripheral blood samples, which came from under 50 ophthalmopathy, under 80 hyperthyroidism and roughly 17 progressor patients. What the work shows at the level of the full study, not this receptor alone: Ophthalmopathy was separated from stable hyperthyroidism by a 13 V-J signature model, with approximately 89% sensitivity and about 84% specificity obtained in cross-validation and 80%/75% obtained in testing. Sample size was not statistically predetermined, and investigators were not blinded to group allocation. In validation, the model predicted progression to ophthalmopathy with over 60% sensitivity and around 72% specificity, a median of 6.5 months before onset. Blood samples also contained most of the expanded thyroid clonotypes (frequency above 0.001), which suggests that blood repertoires may reflect thyroid immune responses.

A patient counted as having stable Graves' hyperthyroidism if no progression to ophthalmopathy occurred over 18 months of follow-up. Hyperthyroidism patients were newly diagnosed, had a disease duration of under 2 months, and were aged 18 to 65 years. Any patient with an uncontrolled infection, another autoimmune disease, pregnancy or lactation was excluded. Clinical symptoms, serum thyroxine and TRAb, thyroid ultrasound, and orbital computed tomography formed the basis for the diagnoses. PBMCs were isolated from more than 9 ml of fresh peripheral blood by Ficoll-Paque density gradient centrifugation. Total RNA was extracted using Trizol reagent, and RNA quality was assessed on an Agilent 2100 Bioanalyzer. This clonotype came up many times. The clone's antigen remains unknown. No base qualities exist here, and no much larger clone lies one base off it. TCR beta CDR3 regions were amplified from RNA transcripts. The TCR CDR3 was subjected to a first round of RT-PCR using the HTBI primer set and the Qiagen OneStep RT-PCR kit. Libraries were constructed in a second round of multiplex PCR, after which size selection and purification were performed. Paired-end sequencing of the libraries was performed with 100 bp reads on an Illumina HiSeq2000. As for the original processing: SOAPnuke was used to process the raw data, with reads discarded if the reads contained adapters or uncalled bases, had a mean Phred below 15, or lacked an exact constant-primer or identifier match. High-quality paired reads were merged using COPE v1.2.5, and each unique nucleotide sequence was defined as a clonotype. Clonotypes were aligned to IMGT TRBV, TRBD and TRBJ reference segments using MiTCR v1.1. The analysis was restricted to V-J combinations with a frequency above 0.0001, which together covered just over 98% of the repertoires. The TCS score was defined as the ratio of F50 (clonal expansion) to E x V (chaos), calculated using BLOSUM62-based TCRdist between CDR3 peptides within each V-J. Welch's t-statistics and random forest reduced 450 to 600 V-J features to 13, which were used in a naive Bayes classifier (R e1071). The raw public reads went through TCRdb reprocessing: fastp at Q25, MiXCR clone calling, in-frame beta chains kept. Duplicate CDR3 protein sequences are folded into a single record with the most common DNA and genes. These V and J calls originate from TCRdb's pipeline instead of the authors' own analysis. Within this sample are approximately 430,000 distinct CDR3 sequences, with around a sixth of them counted one time only. The ten largest account for around an eighth of the sample.

From cysteine to phenylalanine, the CDR3 is 15 amino acids long. Kept here is only the CDR3 DNA, which spans 45 bases and is read in frame from base 1. According to the germline V gene (reference sequence), CDR1 reads LGHDT and CDR2 reads YNNKEL. Trimming takes 4 bases off V and 8 bases off J; junction bases not matched to a gene: 9. The clonotype originates from a woman aged 18-29 years with Graves' hyperthyroidism. What was sequenced was blood. The V gene is TRBV3-1 and the J gene is TRBJ2-1, with 9 bases matching TRBD1. The nucleotides are TGTGCCAGCAGCCGAGCGGGACAGGGTATCGATGAGCAGTTCTTC. This yields the protein CASSRAGQGIDEQFF.